Reported below is one TCR beta chain. The antigen it recognizes is unknown. The input lacks base qualities; no much larger clone sits a single base away. The positive SARS-CoV-2 PCR tests of the convalescent patients were dated from March to December 2020, before the Alpha, Beta and Delta variants emerged in the United States. Ficoll-Paque Plus gradient centrifugation was used to isolate PBMCs from whole blood, and the isolated PBMCs were then either used fresh or cryopreserved at -140C. The CDR3 runs 14 amino acids, cysteine and phenylalanine included. The kept DNA is CDR3 alone, 42 bases in frame from the first base. Sequences KGHSH (CDR1) and LQKENI (CDR2) are obtained from the germline V gene. Trimming costs V 2 bases and J 3 bases, and their ends lie 10 bases apart. The data were obtained in a study of vaccination and CD4 T cells after COVID-19 (dated by TCRdb to between 2021 and 2024). About the full investigation: Every convalescent patient had a positive nasal swab PCR test for SARS-CoV-2, with mild disease in under ten patients and severe disease in one. The convalescent cohort included six males and four females, with two Hispanic individuals, seven Caucasians, two Asians and one multiracial person. Participants received two doses of either the Pfizer-BioNTech BNT162b2 vaccine (n=8) or the Moderna mRNA-1273 vaccine (n=2). Post-COVID blood samples were collected from convalescent patients a median of around 96 days after diagnosis, with a range of about 35 to 180 days. Post-vaccine blood samples were collected a median of approximately 68 days after the second vaccine dose, ranging from about 12 to 241 days. In around 9 COVID-19 convalescent patients and a few infection-naive healthy vaccine recipients, researchers compared the spike-specific CD4+ TCR repertoire from before mRNA vaccination with the repertoire from after. The full study reports these points: Nearly all vaccine-specific clones in convalescent patients (304 of 307) were mono-reactive for SARS-CoV-2 spike rather than cross-reactive with common cold coronaviruses. The study included relatively few convalescent patients and did not analyze early timepoints after natural infection. Although the median number of SARS-CoV-2-reactive clonotypes went up from around 20 after infection to approximately 40 after vaccination, the increase was not significant. Among the post-vaccine SARS-CoV-2-reactive clones in convalescent patients, a median about 86% showed up only after vaccination, which suggests vaccine-specific priming.

Library preparation employed PCR. The reads were generated on an Illumina iSeq 100. In the authors' own workflow: Non-productive sequences were removed, and CDR3s that did not start with C, did not end with F or W, or were shorter than 7 amino acids were discarded. Similarity between CDR3 sequences was evaluated in R version 3.6.1 using Levenshtein distances (stringdist) and unrooted phylogenetic trees (ape). The public reads were reprocessed in TCRdb via fastp at Q25 and MiXCR, keeping in-frame beta chains. Each entry merges the rows of one CDR3 protein and shows their most common DNA and genes. The V and J calls were determined by TCRdb, not by the authors. Counted in this sample were around 14,000 distinct CDR3 sequences; more than 55% of them appeared once. The ten largest clones take up around 1.2% of the sample.

The V gene is TRBV18 and the J gene is TRBJ2-5, and the D gene may be TRBD2, 6 bases matching. Sequencing used CD4+ T cells from blood, obtained after SARS-CoV-2 vaccination. The source is a human donor who had recovered from COVID-19. The CDR3 has the sequence CASSPREAEETQYF. The nucleotide sequence reads TGTGCCAGCTCACCAAGGGAGGCAGAAGAGACCCAGTACTTC.